What follows are 18 T cell receptor beta chains derived from one specimen sequenced in a study of metastatic and nonmetastatic thyroid tumors. TCRdb reanalyzed the PCR reads via MiXCR. The sample shows about 18,000 clones, just under 30% of them seen only once. Each patient went into thyroid surgery without having received any treatment. The material sequenced was tumor tissue. The receptors were sampled from a male donor with papillary thyroid cancer or a benign thyroid nodule (not recorded which). Some clones in this sample may be carry-over from other donors' samples.

V gene TRBV15 combines with J gene TRBJ1-5; possibly TRBD1 for D (6 bases). The CDR3 consists of 18 residues. Deletions cut 6 bases from V and 16 bases from J, with 37 bases between. Germline V gene data show CDR1 as LNHNV and CDR2 as YYDKDF (reference sequence). The CDR3 is CATRTSPDSIYSNQPHHF. In DNA, the CDR3 is TGTGCCACCAGAACCAGCCCGGACAGCATTTATAGCAATCAGCCGCATCATTTT.

This clone was observed many times. V usage is TRBV7-3 and J usage is TRBJ2-4, with unresolved D. The CDR3 is 23 residues long. V was shortened by 1 base and J by 0 bases, with 31 bases between the two germline ends. Germline V lookup: CDR1 SGHTA, CDR2 FQGTGA. The CDR3 sequence: CASSLSPIDPKYLRTLAKNIQYF. The CDR3 region has the DNA TGTGCCAGCAGCTTAAGCCCAATCGATCCTAAGTATTTGCGGACCTTAGCCAAAAACATTCAGTACTTC.

This chain uses TRBV4-3 with TRBJ2-3; 7 bases fit TRBD2. The CDR3 runs to 13 residues. The V gene's germline CDR1 is LGHNA and CDR2 YSLEER. With V trimmed by 5 bases and J by 1 base, 0 bases remained unmatched. CDR3 in amino acids: CASSAGGTDTQYF. In nucleotides, the CDR3 is TGCGCCAGCAGCGCGGGGGGCACAGATACGCAGTATTTT.

V usage is TRBV19 and J usage is TRBJ2-7; TRBD2 matches at 7 bases. In germline, CDR1 is LNHDA, CDR2 SQIVND (reference sequence). CDR3 size: 16 residues. V shed 3 bases, J shed 0 bases, and the junction held 8 bases outside the gene matches. CDR3 residues: CASSIQSGISSYEQYF. CDR3 bases: TGTGCCAGTAGTATCCAAAGCGGGATAAGCTCCTACGAGCAGTACTTC.

This clone has more than one count but fewer than ten. CDR3 sequence (DNA): TGTGCCAGCAGCGTAGGACTAGCGGAGGGGAATGAGCAGTTCTTC. Residues: CASSVGLAEGNEQFF. The chain recombines TRBV9 with TRBJ2-1; 9 nucleotides agree with TRBD2. The V gene's germline CDR1 is SGDLS and CDR2 YYNGEE. The CDR3 extends over 15 amino acids. V was pared by 0 bases and J by 7 bases, with 5 bases of the junction left unmatched.

The rearrangement uses TRBV19 and TRBJ2-2; TRBD1 matches at 9 bases. This CDR3 is 13 amino acids long. The V gene end was trimmed by 8 bases and the J gene end by 3 bases; junction bases not matched to a gene: 1. The germline V gene has CDR1 LNHDA and CDR2 SQIVND (reference sequence). The CDR3 nucleotides are TGTGCCAGTGACAGGGGGTACACCGGGGAGCTGTTTTTT. The encoded protein is CASDRGYTGELFF.

The table lists this clone with a few counts. Given a much more abundant clone one base away, this may be a read error. This chain connects TRBV5-1 to TRBJ2-1, with TRBD2 matching 13 bases. The CDR3 length is 15 residues. CDR1 is SGHRS, CDR2 YFSETQ, per germline. The CDR3 is CVSSPTLAGGSEQFF. CDR3 bases: TGCGTCAGCAGCCCCACACTAGCGGGGGGGAGTGAGCAGTTCTTC. The full variable domain, its missing parts supplied by reference TRBV5-1 and TRBJ2-1, is KAGVTQTPRYLIKTRGQQVTLSCSPISGHRSVSWYQQTPGQGLQFLFEYFSETQRNKGNFPGRFSGRQFSNSRSEMNVSTLELGDSALYLCVSSPTLAGGSEQFFGPGTRLTVL.

The J gene is TRBJ2-3, the V gene TRBV6-1; a possible D gene is TRBD1 (5 bases). The CDR3 is made up of 14 amino acids. V was trimmed by 6 bases and J by 5 bases, leaving 15 bases between them. Germline values: CDR1 MNHNS, CDR2 SASEGT. The CDR3 loop is CASRTHGARDTQYF. The CDR3 coding sequence is TGTGCCAGCAGAACCCATGGGGCCAGAGATACGCAGTATTTT.

The chain carries TRBV6-5 and TRBJ2-7, with a possible D match to TRBD1 (6 bases). Trimming pared 4 bases from V and 3 bases from J, leaving 22 bases between. CDR3 length equals 17 residues. Germline V gives CDR1 MNHEY, CDR2 SVGAGI. The chain's CDR3 is CASSCSPVTGTLYEQYF. CDR3 in DNA: TGTGCCAGCAGTTGCTCCCCCGTCACAGGGACCCTCTACGAGCAGTACTTC.

The rearrangement links TRBV20-1 to TRBJ2-7, with TRBD1 identical over 7 bases. CDR3 length: 14 amino acids. CDR1 DFQATT and CDR2 SNEGSKA come from the germline V gene (reference sequence). V was pared by 3 bases and J by 4 bases, with 9 bases of the junction left unmatched. CDR3 DNA: TGCAGTGCTAGCCCGCTAGGGGGCTGGTACGAGCAGTACTTC. Protein: CSASPLGGWYEQYF.

This chain uses TRBV19 with TRBJ2-7, with TRBD2 identical over 7 bases. Per germline, CDR1 LNHDA and CDR2 SQIVND (reference sequence). The ends lost 4 bases at V and 6 bases at J; junction bases unmatched: 12. The CDR3 extends over 15 amino acids. CDR3 bases: TGTGCCAGTAGTACCCGACTAGCCCATTCTAGCGAGCAGTACTTC. Encoded protein: CASSTRLAHSSEQYF. The variable domain in full, with the rest retrieved from reference TRBV19 and TRBJ2-7, is DGGITQSPKYLFRKEGQNVTLSCEQNLNHDAMYWYRQDPGQGLRLIYYSQIVNDFQKGDIAEGYSVSREKKESFPLTVTSAQKNPTAFYLCASSTRLAHSSEQYFGPGTRLTVT.

V gene TRBV13 combines with J gene TRBJ1-1; the D gene is possibly TRBD1 (5 bases). Deletions cut 0 bases from V and 10 bases from J, with 6 bases between. The CDR3 consists of 11 residues. CDR1 is PRHDT and CDR2 is FYEKMQ in the germline V gene (reference sequence). CDR3 sequence (DNA): TGTGCCAGCAGCTTAGGGCAGGGAGCTTTCTTT. It yields the protein CASSLGQGAFF.

This clone was seen only a few times. At one end the junction does not follow the germline gene, possibly because of a read error. The rearrangement joins TRBV11-3 to TRBJ2-7; TRBD2 matches 9 bases. Germline CDR1 is SGHNT and CDR2 is YENEEA. This CDR3 is built from 16 residues. CDR3 in DNA: TGTGCCATCAGCCAGAATTCTGCTAGCGGGACTTACGAGCAGTACTTC. Its translation is CAISQNSASGTYEQYF.

V usage is TRBV5-8 and J usage is TRBJ2-7; 9 bases are shared with TRBD1. V lost 5 bases, J lost 2 bases, and 8 bases stayed unmatched. CDR1 SGHTS and CDR2 YDEGEE come from the germline V gene. The CDR3 consists of 15 residues. This CDR3 reads CASRPPGQGTYEQYF. In DNA, the CDR3 is TGTGCCAGCAGGCCCCCGGGACAGGGTACCTACGAGCAGTACTTC.

This clone has just a few counts. The DNA of the CDR3 is TGTGCCAGCAGTTTCTTCTCGGACGGTAGCAATCAGCCCCAGCATTTT. Its protein is CASSFFSDGSNQPQHF. This rearrangement joins TRBV28 to TRBJ1-5; D is ambiguous. Trimming stripped 3 bases from V and 0 bases from J, with 12 bases between. Germline-derived CDR1 and CDR2 are MDHEN and SYDVKM. The CDR3 is 16 residues long.

This clone is categorized as medium-sized (0.01 to 0.1%). The genes are TRBV7-3 and TRBJ2-2; D assignment may be TRBD1 or TRBD2 (6 bases each). Germline CDR1 is SGHTA and CDR2 is FQGTGA. V was clipped by 2 bases and J by 9 bases, with 19 bases between them. CDR3 length equals 16 residues. CDR3 region: CASSLEGGLLSRELFF. The CDR3, as DNA: TGTGCCAGCAGCTTAGAGGGGGGACTCCTCTCCAGGGAGCTGTTTTTT.

This clone was found many times. V and J are TRBV18 and TRBJ1-3, with D perhaps TRBD1 (5 bases). The germline CDR1 and CDR2 sequences are KGHSH and LQKENI. There are 13 residues in the CDR3. Between the trimmed V and J ends, which lost 4 bases and 8 bases, there was a span of 12 bases. The chain's CDR3 is CASSLVGGDTIYF. CDR3 sequence (DNA): TGTGCCAGCTCACTTGTTGGGGGAGACACCATATATTTT.

The V call is TRBV9, the J call TRBJ1-4; 9 bases fit TRBD1. V trimming: 4 bases; J trimming: 5 bases; junction bases outside the gene matches: 6. CDR1 SGDLS and CDR2 YYNGEE come from the germline V gene. This CDR3 is 15 amino acids long. The CDR3 DNA is TGTGCCAGCAGCTCGGGACAGGGTGGGAATGAAAAACTGTTTTTT. Protein sequence: CASSSGQGGNEKLFF.